This is a list of T cell receptor beta chains from one sample in a study of T cells in Graves' hyperthyroidism and ophthalmopathy. From the multiplex PCR reads, TCRdb called clonotypes with MiXCR, one entry per CDR3 protein. The sample includes 500,000 to 650,000 distinct CDR3 sequences, approximately 14% of them seen just once. Sequencing input: blood. The receptors shown here come from a woman in her thirties or forties with Graves' hyperthyroidism. The CDR3 runs from the conserved cysteine through the conserved F or W. A D gene is named only where the DNA matches it firmly. Size is omitted from some rows. Given values are once, few, many or a class for expanded clones.

d_call: TRBD2
clone_size: -
j_call: TRBJ2-5
v_call: TRBV6-1
cdr3_nt: TGTGCCAGCAGTCGAAGACTAGCGGCTCAAGAGACCCAGTACTTC
cdr3_aa: CASSRRLAAQETQYF

d_call: TRBD2
clone_size: few
j_call: TRBJ2-3
v_call: TRBV6-1
cdr3_nt: TGTGCCAGCATCGATGGGGCTAGCGGGAGCACAGATACGCAGTATTTT
cdr3_aa: CASIDGASGSTDTQYF

d_call: -
clone_size: -
j_call: TRBJ2-5
v_call: TRBV18
cdr3_nt: TGTGCCAGCTCACTTCTGTCGGGAACCCCTACAGGGTTCAGCCAAGAGACCCAGTACTTC
cdr3_aa: CASSLLSGTPTGFSQETQYF

d_call: -
clone_size: many
j_call: TRBJ1-5
v_call: TRBV24-1
cdr3_nt: TGTGCCATCGCGGACCGCCCCGGTCAGCCCCAGCATTTT
cdr3_aa: CAIADRPGQPQHF

d_call: -
clone_size: many
j_call: TRBJ2-2
v_call: TRBV5-1
cdr3_nt: TGCGCCAGCAGCCCCTGGGGGCCGGGCACCGGGGAGCTGTTTTTT
cdr3_aa: CASSPWGPGTGELFF

d_call: TRBD2
clone_size: many
j_call: TRBJ2-5
v_call: TRBV2
cdr3_nt: TGTGCCAGCGTTAGCGGGAGGGGTGAAGAGACCCAGTACTTC
cdr3_aa: CASVSGRGEETQYF

d_call: -
clone_size: many
j_call: TRBJ2-5
v_call: TRBV28
cdr3_nt: TGTGCCAGCAGTTTATCTACAATCCAAGAGACCCAGTACTTC
cdr3_aa: CASSLSTIQETQYF

d_call: TRBD2
clone_size: many
j_call: TRBJ2-1
v_call: TRBV28
cdr3_nt: TGTGCCAGCAGTCTCGGAGTAGCGGGAGTGGCGCCGTTCTTC
cdr3_aa: CASSLGVAGVAPFF

d_call: -
clone_size: -
j_call: TRBJ1-3
v_call: TRBV29-1
cdr3_nt: TGCGGCGTGCAAGAATTTGGAAACACCATATATTTT
cdr3_aa: CGVQEFGNTIYF

d_call: TRBD2
clone_size: many
j_call: TRBJ2-7
v_call: TRBV5-1
cdr3_nt: TGCGCCAGCAGCCCGGGACTAGCGGTAGGAGCCTACGAGCAGTACTTC
cdr3_aa: CASSPGLAVGAYEQYF

d_call: TRBD2
clone_size: few
j_call: TRBJ2-4
v_call: TRBV6-2/TRBV6-3
cdr3_nt: TGTGCCAGCACTCATACTAGCGGTTCGGCCAAAAACATTCAGTACTTC
cdr3_aa: CASTHTSGSAKNIQYF

d_call: -
clone_size: many
j_call: TRBJ1-1
v_call: TRBV20-1
cdr3_nt: TGCAGTGCTAGGCGCAGGGGCGTAGACACTGAAGCTTTCTTT
cdr3_aa: CSARRRGVDTEAFF

d_call: TRBD1
clone_size: -
j_call: TRBJ2-2
v_call: TRBV2
cdr3_nt: TGTGCCAGCATGCAGGACAGGACCCTATTTCCGAACACCGGGGAGCTGTTTTTT
cdr3_aa: CASMQDRTLFPNTGELFF

d_call: TRBD1
clone_size: many
j_call: TRBJ2-7
v_call: TRBV29-1
cdr3_nt: TGCAGCGTTGGCGAAGGACAGGGCGCCTACGAGCAGTACTTC
cdr3_aa: CSVGEGQGAYEQYF

d_call: TRBD1
clone_size: few
j_call: TRBJ2-2
v_call: TRBV20-1
cdr3_nt: TGCAGTGCAAACTCAGGGGGCGCGACGACCGGGGAGCTGTTTTTT
cdr3_aa: CSANSGGATTGELFF

d_call: TRBD2
clone_size: -
j_call: TRBJ2-7
v_call: TRBV20-1
cdr3_nt: TGCAGTGCTGGGACTAGCGGGAGAATCACCAACGAGCAGTACTTC
cdr3_aa: CSAGTSGRITNEQYF

d_call: TRBD1
clone_size: many
j_call: TRBJ2-3
v_call: TRBV20-1
cdr3_nt: TGCAGTGCTAGATACTCCCCCGGACAGGGAACCACAGATACGCAGTATTTT
cdr3_aa: CSARYSPGQGTTDTQYF

d_call: -
clone_size: -
j_call: TRBJ1-4
v_call: TRBV19
cdr3_nt: TGTGCCAGTAGTGGAGGACTTAGGGCCGAAAAACTGTTTTTT
cdr3_aa: CASSGGLRAEKLFF

d_call: -
clone_size: many
j_call: TRBJ2-7
v_call: TRBV4-1
cdr3_nt: TGCGCCAGCAGCCAAGAGGGACAAAGCTACGAGCAGTACTTC
cdr3_aa: CASSQEGQSYEQYF

d_call: -
clone_size: many
j_call: TRBJ2-5
v_call: TRBV20-1
cdr3_nt: TGCAGTGCTCCCTGGGGCAGCGGTAGGGGAGAGACCCAGTACTTC
cdr3_aa: CSAPWGSGRGETQYF

d_call: -
clone_size: many
j_call: TRBJ2-7
v_call: TRBV11-2
cdr3_nt: TGTGCCAGCAGCTTAGGGGCTTCGAACTACGAGCAGTACTTC
cdr3_aa: CASSLGASNYEQYF

d_call: -
clone_size: -
j_call: TRBJ1-3
v_call: TRBV6-1
cdr3_nt: TGTGCCAGCACCCGAAGCGCAAGTGGCAGGACCGACTCTGGAAACACCATATATTTT
cdr3_aa: CASTRSASGRTDSGNTIYF

d_call: -
clone_size: many
j_call: TRBJ1-6
v_call: TRBV5-5
cdr3_nt: TGTGCCAGCAGCTTGGGGACAGAAAATTCACCCCTCCACTTT
cdr3_aa: CASSLGTENSPLHF

d_call: -
clone_size: few
j_call: TRBJ2-1
v_call: TRBV20-1
cdr3_nt: TGCAGTGCCCCGTTTGGCGGCCGTAATGAGCAGTTCTTC
cdr3_aa: CSAPFGGRNEQFF

d_call: -
clone_size: -
j_call: TRBJ1-1
v_call: TRBV20-1
cdr3_nt: TGCAGTGCTAGAAAAGTCTTTCGGAACACTGAAGCTTTCTTT
cdr3_aa: CSARKVFRNTEAFF

d_call: TRBD1
clone_size: many
j_call: TRBJ2-1
v_call: TRBV12-3/TRBV12-4
cdr3_nt: TGTGCCAGCAGTAGAGGGCAGGGGGCAAATGAGCAGTTCTTC
cdr3_aa: CASSRGQGANEQFF

d_call: TRBD1
clone_size: many
j_call: TRBJ1-6
v_call: TRBV28
cdr3_nt: TGTGCCAGCAGTTCTCCGGGACAGGGCCTTACATATAATTCACCCCTCCACTTT
cdr3_aa: CASSSPGQGLTYNSPLHF

d_call: -
clone_size: few
j_call: TRBJ2-1
v_call: TRBV9
cdr3_nt: TGTGCCAGCAGCGTAGATTCCGGACAAGCAAATGAGCAGTTCTTC
cdr3_aa: CASSVDSGQANEQFF

d_call: -
clone_size: many
j_call: TRBJ2-1
v_call: TRBV13
cdr3_nt: TGTGCCAGCAGCACCATGTACAATGAGCAGTTCTTC
cdr3_aa: CASSTMYNEQFF

d_call: TRBD2
clone_size: -
j_call: TRBJ2-1
v_call: TRBV19
cdr3_nt: TGTGCCAGTAGTATGCCGACTAGCGGGAGCTCCTACAATGAGCAGTTCTTC
cdr3_aa: CASSMPTSGSSYNEQFF

d_call: TRBD1
clone_size: -
j_call: TRBJ1-2
v_call: TRBV12-3/TRBV12-4
cdr3_nt: TGTGCCAGCAGAATAACAGGGGACTATGGCTACACCTTC
cdr3_aa: CASRITGDYGYTF

d_call: TRBD2
clone_size: many
j_call: TRBJ2-7
v_call: TRBV27
cdr3_nt: TGTGCCAGCAGCGCCTACTCAGCGGGAGGGCCCTACGAGCAGTACTTC
cdr3_aa: CASSAYSAGGPYEQYF

d_call: -
clone_size: -
j_call: TRBJ2-5
v_call: TRBV20-1
cdr3_nt: TGCAGTGCTAGCCTCCTCGCGCAAGAGACCCAGTACTTC
cdr3_aa: CSASLLAQETQYF

d_call: -
clone_size: many
j_call: TRBJ2-1
v_call: TRBV18
cdr3_nt: TGTGCCAGCTCACCAACGACAGGCAATGAGCAGTTCTTC
cdr3_aa: CASSPTTGNEQFF

d_call: -
clone_size: many
j_call: TRBJ2-3
v_call: TRBV11-1
cdr3_nt: TGTGCCAGCAGCTTACGTACAACACGAGATACGCAGTATTTT
cdr3_aa: CASSLRTTRDTQYF

d_call: TRBD2
clone_size: many
j_call: TRBJ2-7
v_call: TRBV5-1
cdr3_nt: TGCGCCAGCAGCAGGACCTATCAGGGAGGGAGCTCCTACGAGCAGTACTTC
cdr3_aa: CASSRTYQGGSSYEQYF

d_call: TRBD1
clone_size: -
j_call: TRBJ2-7
v_call: TRBV7-2
cdr3_nt: TGTGCCAGCAGCTTAAGGGACAGTCTCTACGAGCAGTACTTC
cdr3_aa: CASSLRDSLYEQYF

d_call: TRBD1
clone_size: few
j_call: TRBJ1-1
v_call: TRBV28
cdr3_nt: TGTGCCAGCAGTTTATGGGGGGCAGGGGGGAACACTGAAGCTTTCTTT
cdr3_aa: CASSLWGAGGNTEAFF

d_call: TRBD2
clone_size: few
j_call: TRBJ2-3
v_call: TRBV18
cdr3_nt: TGTGCCAGCTCACCACTTCAACTAGCGGGAGCACCCAGCACAGATACGCAGTATTTT
cdr3_aa: CASSPLQLAGAPSTDTQYF

d_call: TRBD2
clone_size: -
j_call: TRBJ2-1
v_call: TRBV27
cdr3_nt: TGTGCCACCCGAGGACTAGCGGGAGCTTTTGAGCAGTTCTTC
cdr3_aa: CATRGLAGAFEQFF

d_call: -
clone_size: many
j_call: TRBJ2-3
v_call: TRBV27
cdr3_nt: TGTGCCAGCATGATACTCGGGGCCGGCACAGATACGCAGTATTTT
cdr3_aa: CASMILGAGTDTQYF

d_call: -
clone_size: many
j_call: TRBJ2-3
v_call: TRBV20-1
cdr3_nt: TGCAGTGCTAGAGATAAGAGCTGGTACACAGATACGCAGTATTTT
cdr3_aa: CSARDKSWYTDTQYF

d_call: TRBD1
clone_size: many
j_call: TRBJ1-2
v_call: TRBV28
cdr3_nt: TGTGCCAGCAGTTCGGGACAGATCTATGGCTACACCTTC
cdr3_aa: CASSSGQIYGYTF

d_call: TRBD1
clone_size: many
j_call: TRBJ2-7
v_call: TRBV28
cdr3_nt: TGTGCCAGCACCCCCGGACAGGGTCCCGACGAGCAGTACTTC
cdr3_aa: CASTPGQGPDEQYF

d_call: TRBD1
clone_size: many
j_call: TRBJ2-7
v_call: TRBV20-1
cdr3_nt: TGCAGTGCTAGAGAAAGCATATTAGCCCTGACAGGGCCGGCACCAGCCGAGCAGTACTTC
cdr3_aa: CSARESILALTGPAPAEQYF

d_call: -
clone_size: few
j_call: TRBJ1-1
v_call: TRBV5-6
cdr3_nt: TGTGCCAGCAGCTTGTTGTTCTCGAACACTGAAGCTTTCTTT
cdr3_aa: CASSLLFSNTEAFF

d_call: TRBD1
clone_size: many
j_call: TRBJ2-7
v_call: TRBV5-5
cdr3_nt: TGTGCCAGCAGCTTGATAGGGGGCGGAAACTACGAGCAGTACTTC
cdr3_aa: CASSLIGGGNYEQYF

d_call: -
clone_size: few
j_call: TRBJ1-5
v_call: TRBV15
cdr3_nt: TGTGCCACCAGCACAGGTCCAGACATCAATCAGCCCCAGCATTTT
cdr3_aa: CATSTGPDINQPQHF

d_call: -
clone_size: many
j_call: TRBJ2-2
v_call: TRBV12-3/TRBV12-4
cdr3_nt: TGTGCCAGCAGTTTTGACACCGGGGAGCTGTTTTTT
cdr3_aa: CASSFDTGELFF

d_call: TRBD1
clone_size: few
j_call: TRBJ2-7
v_call: TRBV29-1
cdr3_nt: TGCAGCGTTGAAGCTCAGGGGGACTCCTACGAGCAGTACTTC
cdr3_aa: CSVEAQGDSYEQYF

d_call: TRBD1
clone_size: -
j_call: TRBJ1-4
v_call: TRBV6-1
cdr3_nt: TGTGCCATCGGGGATAGGGACAGAAATAATGAAAAACTGTTTTTT
cdr3_aa: CAIGDRDRNNEKLFF

d_call: -
clone_size: -
j_call: TRBJ2-7
v_call: TRBV6-1
cdr3_nt: TGTGCCAGCAGCGACGGCACGGGGGAGCAGTACTTC
cdr3_aa: CASSDGTGEQYF

d_call: -
clone_size: many
j_call: TRBJ1-5
v_call: TRBV28
cdr3_nt: TGTGCCAGCAGCCGGGGGGCAGGGGAATATCAGCCCCAGCATTTT
cdr3_aa: CASSRGAGEYQPQHF

d_call: -
clone_size: many
j_call: TRBJ1-2
v_call: TRBV11-2
cdr3_nt: TGTGCCAGCAGCTTAGGCAGGGGAGACTATGGCTACACCTTC
cdr3_aa: CASSLGRGDYGYTF

d_call: -
clone_size: many
j_call: TRBJ2-1
v_call: TRBV30
cdr3_nt: TGTGCCTGGAGTGGAGGGGAGGCTTCCAATGAGCAGTTCTTC
cdr3_aa: CAWSGGEASNEQFF

d_call: -
clone_size: -
j_call: TRBJ2-2
v_call: TRBV5-1
cdr3_nt: TGCGCCAGCAGCTTGGAGTCCCCGTGGACCGGGGAGCTGTTTTTT
cdr3_aa: CASSLESPWTGELFF